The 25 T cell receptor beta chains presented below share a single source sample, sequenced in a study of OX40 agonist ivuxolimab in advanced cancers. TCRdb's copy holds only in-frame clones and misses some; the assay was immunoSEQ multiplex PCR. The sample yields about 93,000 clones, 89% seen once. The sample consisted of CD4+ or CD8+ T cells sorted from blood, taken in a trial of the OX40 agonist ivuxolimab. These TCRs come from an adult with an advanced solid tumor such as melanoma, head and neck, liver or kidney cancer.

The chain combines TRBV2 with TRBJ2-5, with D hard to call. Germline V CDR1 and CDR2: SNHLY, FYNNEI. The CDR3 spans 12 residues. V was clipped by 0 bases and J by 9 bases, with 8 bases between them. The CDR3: CASSEAWAAQYF. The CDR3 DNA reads TGTGCCAGCAGTGAAGCGTGGGCGGCCCAGTACTTC.

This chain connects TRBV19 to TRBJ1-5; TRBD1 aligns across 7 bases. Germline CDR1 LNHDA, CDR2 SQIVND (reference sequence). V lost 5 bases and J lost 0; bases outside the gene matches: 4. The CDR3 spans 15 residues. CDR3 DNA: TGTGCCAGTAGTCGGGACAGTTATAGCAATCAGCCCCAGCATTTT. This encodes CASSRDSYSNQPQHF. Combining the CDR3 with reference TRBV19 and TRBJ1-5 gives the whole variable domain DGGITQSPKYLFRKEGQNVTLSCEQNLNHDAMYWYRQDPGQGLRLIYYSQIVNDFQKGDIAEGYSVSREKKESFPLTVTSAQKNPTAFYLCASSRDSYSNQPQHFGDGTRLSIL.

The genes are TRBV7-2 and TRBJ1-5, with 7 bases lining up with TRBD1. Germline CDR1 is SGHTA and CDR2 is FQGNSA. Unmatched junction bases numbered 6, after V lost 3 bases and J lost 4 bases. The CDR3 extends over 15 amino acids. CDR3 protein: CASSFSPTGNQPQHF. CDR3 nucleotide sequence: TGTGCCAGCAGCTTTTCGCCGACAGGGAATCAGCCCCAGCATTTT.

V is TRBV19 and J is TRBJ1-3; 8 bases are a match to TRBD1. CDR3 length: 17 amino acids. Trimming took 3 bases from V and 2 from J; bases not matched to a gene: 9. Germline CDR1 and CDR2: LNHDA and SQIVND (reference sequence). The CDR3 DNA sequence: TGTGCCAGTAGTATCAGGACAGGGTATCGCACTGGAAACACCATATATTTT. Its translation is CASSIRTGYRTGNTIYF. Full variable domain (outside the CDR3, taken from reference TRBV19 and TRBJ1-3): DGGITQSPKYLFRKEGQNVTLSCEQNLNHDAMYWYRQDPGQGLRLIYYSQIVNDFQKGDIAEGYSVSREKKESFPLTVTSAQKNPTAFYLCASSIRTGYRTGNTIYFGEGSWLTVV.

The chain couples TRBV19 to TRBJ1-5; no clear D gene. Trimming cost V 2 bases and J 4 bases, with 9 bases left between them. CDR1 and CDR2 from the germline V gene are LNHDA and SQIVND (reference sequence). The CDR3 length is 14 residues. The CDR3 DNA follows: TGTGCCAGTAGTATAATGGGTGCGAATCAGCCCCAGCATTTT. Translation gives CASSIMGANQPQHF.

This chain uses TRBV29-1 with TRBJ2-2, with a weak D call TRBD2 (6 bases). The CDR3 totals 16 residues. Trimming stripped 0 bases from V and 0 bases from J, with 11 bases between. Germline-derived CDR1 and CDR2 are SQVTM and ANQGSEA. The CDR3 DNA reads TGCAGCGTTGAAGATCCCCGACTAGCGAACACCGGGGAGCTGTTTTTT. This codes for CSVEDPRLANTGELFF.

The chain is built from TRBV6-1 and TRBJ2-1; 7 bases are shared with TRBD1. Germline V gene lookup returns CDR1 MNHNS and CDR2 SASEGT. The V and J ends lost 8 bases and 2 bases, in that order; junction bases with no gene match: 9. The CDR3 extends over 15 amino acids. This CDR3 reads CASYGTGEPYNEQFF. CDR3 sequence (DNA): TGTGCCAGCTATGGAACAGGGGAACCCTACAATGAGCAGTTCTTC.

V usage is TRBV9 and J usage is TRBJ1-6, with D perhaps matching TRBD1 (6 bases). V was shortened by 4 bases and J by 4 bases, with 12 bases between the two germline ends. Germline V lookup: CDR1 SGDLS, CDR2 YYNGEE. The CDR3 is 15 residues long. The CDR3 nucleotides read TGTGCCAGCAGCAAAATGACAGGATATAATTCACCCCTCCACTTT. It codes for CASSKMTGYNSPLHF.

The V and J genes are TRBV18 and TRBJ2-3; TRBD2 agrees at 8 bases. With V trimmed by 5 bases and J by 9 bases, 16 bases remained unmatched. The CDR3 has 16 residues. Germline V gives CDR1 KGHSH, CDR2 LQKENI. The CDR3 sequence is CASSGASGSKAGTQYF. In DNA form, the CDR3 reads TGTGCCAGCTCAGGGGCGAGCGGGAGTAAAGCCGGGACGCAGTATTTT.

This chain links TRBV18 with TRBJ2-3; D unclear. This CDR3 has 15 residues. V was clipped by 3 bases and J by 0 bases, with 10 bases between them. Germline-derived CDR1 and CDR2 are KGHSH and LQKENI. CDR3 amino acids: CASSPAVISTDTQYF. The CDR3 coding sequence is TGTGCCAGCTCACCGGCGGTTATAAGCACAGATACGCAGTATTTT.

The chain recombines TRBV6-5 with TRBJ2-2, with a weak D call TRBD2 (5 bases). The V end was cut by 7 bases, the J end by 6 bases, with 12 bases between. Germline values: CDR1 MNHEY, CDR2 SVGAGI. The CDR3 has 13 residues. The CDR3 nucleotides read TGTGCCAGCACCCGACGGGAATCCGGGGAGCTGTTTTTT. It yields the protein CASTRRESGELFF.

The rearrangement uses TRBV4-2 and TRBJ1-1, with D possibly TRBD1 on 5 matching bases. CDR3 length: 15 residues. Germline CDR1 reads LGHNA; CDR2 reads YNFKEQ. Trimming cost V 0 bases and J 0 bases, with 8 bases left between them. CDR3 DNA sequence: TGTGCCAGCAGCCAAGAATTGGGGGTGAACACTGAAGCTTTCTTT. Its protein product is CASSQELGVNTEAFF.

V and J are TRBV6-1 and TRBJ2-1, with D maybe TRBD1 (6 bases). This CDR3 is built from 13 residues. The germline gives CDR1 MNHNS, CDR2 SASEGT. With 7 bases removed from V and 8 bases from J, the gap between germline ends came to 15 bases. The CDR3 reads CASTLTGEDEQFF. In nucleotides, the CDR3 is TGTGCCAGCACCTTGACAGGAGAGGATGAGCAGTTCTTC.

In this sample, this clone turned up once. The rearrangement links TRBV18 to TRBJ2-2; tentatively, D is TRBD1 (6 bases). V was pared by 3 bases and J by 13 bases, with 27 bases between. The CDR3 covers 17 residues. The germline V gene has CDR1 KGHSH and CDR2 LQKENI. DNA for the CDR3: TGTGCCAGCTCACCGAGGGGACCGGGACATGAATCGGCAAGGCTGTTTTTT. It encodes CASSPRGPGHESARLFF.

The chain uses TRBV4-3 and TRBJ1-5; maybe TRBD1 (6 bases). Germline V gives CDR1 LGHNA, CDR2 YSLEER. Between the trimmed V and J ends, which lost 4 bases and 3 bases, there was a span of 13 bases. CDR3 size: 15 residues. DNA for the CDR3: TGCGCCAGCAGCCGCGAACAGGGTCTCAATCAGCCCCAGCATTTT. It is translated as CASSREQGLNQPQHF.

This chain's CDR3 is CASKRTGANVLTF. The CDR3 bases are TGTGCCAGCAAGAGGACCGGGGCCAACGTCCTGACTTTC. V gene TRBV7-3 combines with J gene TRBJ2-6, with D uncertain. This CDR3 spans 13 amino acids. Germline assignment: CDR1 SGHTA and CDR2 FQGTGA. Trimming pared 7 bases from V and 4 bases from J, leaving 8 bases between.

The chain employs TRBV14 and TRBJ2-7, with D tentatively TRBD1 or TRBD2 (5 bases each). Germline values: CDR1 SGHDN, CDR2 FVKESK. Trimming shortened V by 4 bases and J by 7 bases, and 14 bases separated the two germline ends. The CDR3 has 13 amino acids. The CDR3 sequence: CASSLMGPSEQYF. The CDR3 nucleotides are TGTGCCAGCAGCCTAATGGGACCTTCGGAGCAGTACTTC.

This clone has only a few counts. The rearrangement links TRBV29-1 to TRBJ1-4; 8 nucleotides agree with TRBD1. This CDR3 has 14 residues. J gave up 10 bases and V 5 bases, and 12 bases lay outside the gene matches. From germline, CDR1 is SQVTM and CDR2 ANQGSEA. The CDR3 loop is CSVFPDREFGKLFF. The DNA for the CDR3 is TGCAGCGTTTTCCCGGACAGGGAGTTTGGAAAACTGTTTTTT.

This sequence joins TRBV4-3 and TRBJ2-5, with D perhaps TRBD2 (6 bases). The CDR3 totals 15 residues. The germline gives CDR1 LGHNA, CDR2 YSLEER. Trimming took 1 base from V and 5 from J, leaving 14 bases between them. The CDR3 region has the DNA TGCGCCAGCAGCCAAGCGGGGGAAGGATTGGAGACCCAGTACTTC. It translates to CASSQAGEGLETQYF.

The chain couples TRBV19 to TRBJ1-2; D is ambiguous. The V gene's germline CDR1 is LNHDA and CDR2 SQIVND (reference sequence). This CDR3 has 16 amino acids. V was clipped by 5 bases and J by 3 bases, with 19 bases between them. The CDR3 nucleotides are TGTGCCAGTAGTCCCCAAAGTCGAAGGTTGGACTATGGCTACACCTTC. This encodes CASSPQSRRLDYGYTF.

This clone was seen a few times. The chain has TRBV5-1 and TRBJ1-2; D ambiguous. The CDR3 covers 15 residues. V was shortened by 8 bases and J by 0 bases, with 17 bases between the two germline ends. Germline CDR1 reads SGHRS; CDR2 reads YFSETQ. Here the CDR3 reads CASTERAASNYGYTF. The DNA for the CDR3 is TGCGCCAGTACCGAAAGGGCAGCCTCTAACTATGGCTACACCTTC.

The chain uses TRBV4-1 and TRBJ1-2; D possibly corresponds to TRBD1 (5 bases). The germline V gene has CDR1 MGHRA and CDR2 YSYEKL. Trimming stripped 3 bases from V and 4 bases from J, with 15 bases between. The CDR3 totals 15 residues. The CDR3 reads CASSQAPQGGYGYTF. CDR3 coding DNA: TGCGCCAGCAGCCAGGCCCCTCAGGGAGGCTATGGCTACACCTTC.

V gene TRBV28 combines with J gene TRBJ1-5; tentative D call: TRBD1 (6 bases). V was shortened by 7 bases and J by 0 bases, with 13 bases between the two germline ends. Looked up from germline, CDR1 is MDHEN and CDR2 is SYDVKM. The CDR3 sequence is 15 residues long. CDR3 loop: CASNPGAYSNQPQHF. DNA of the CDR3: TGTGCCAGCAACCCGGGGGCCTATAGCAATCAGCCCCAGCATTTT. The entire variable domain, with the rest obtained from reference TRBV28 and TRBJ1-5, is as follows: DVKVTQSSRYLVKRTGEKVFLECVQDMDHENMFWYRQDPGLGLRLIYFSYDVKMKEKGDIPEGYSVSREKKERFSLILESASTNQTSMYLCASNPGAYSNQPQHFGDGTRLSIL.

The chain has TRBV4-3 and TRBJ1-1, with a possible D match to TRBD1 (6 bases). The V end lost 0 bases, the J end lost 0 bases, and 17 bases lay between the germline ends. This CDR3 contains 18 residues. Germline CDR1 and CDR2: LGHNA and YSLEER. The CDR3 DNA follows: TGCGCCAGCAGCCAAGAACCCCTCGGACAGCTCATGAACACTGAAGCTTTCTTT. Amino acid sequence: CASSQEPLGQLMNTEAFF.

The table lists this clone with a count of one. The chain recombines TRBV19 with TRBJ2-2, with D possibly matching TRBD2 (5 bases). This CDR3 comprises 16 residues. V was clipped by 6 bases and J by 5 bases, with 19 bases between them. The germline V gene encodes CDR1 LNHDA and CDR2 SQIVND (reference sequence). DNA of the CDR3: TGTGCCAGTAGCCGGGGAACTAAGGAGTATACCGGGGAGCTGTTTTTT. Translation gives CASSRGTKEYTGELFF.